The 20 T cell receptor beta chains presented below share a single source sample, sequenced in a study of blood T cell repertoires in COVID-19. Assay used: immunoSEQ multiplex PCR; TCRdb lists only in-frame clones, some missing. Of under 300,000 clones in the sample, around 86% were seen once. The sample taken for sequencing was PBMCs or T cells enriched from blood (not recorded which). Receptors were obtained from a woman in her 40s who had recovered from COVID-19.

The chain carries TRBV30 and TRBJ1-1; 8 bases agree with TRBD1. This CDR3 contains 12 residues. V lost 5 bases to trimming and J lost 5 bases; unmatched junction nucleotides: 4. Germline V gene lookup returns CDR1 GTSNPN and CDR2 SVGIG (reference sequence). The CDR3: CAWGQGRTEAFF. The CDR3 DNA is TGTGCCTGGGGACAGGGTAGGACTGAAGCTTTCTTT.

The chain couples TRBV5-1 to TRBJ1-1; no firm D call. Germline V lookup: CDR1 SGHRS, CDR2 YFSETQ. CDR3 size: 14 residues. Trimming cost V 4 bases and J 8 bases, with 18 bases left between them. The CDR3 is CASSPGARKEEAFF. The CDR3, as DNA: TGCGCCAGCAGCCCTGGAGCACGCAAAGAGGAAGCTTTCTTT.

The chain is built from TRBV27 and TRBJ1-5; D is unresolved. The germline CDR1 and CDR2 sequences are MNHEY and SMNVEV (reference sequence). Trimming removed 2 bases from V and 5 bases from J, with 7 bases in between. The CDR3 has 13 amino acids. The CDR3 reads CASSLNRYQPQHF. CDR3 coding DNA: TGTGCCAGCAGTTTAAACCGGTATCAGCCCCAGCATTTT.

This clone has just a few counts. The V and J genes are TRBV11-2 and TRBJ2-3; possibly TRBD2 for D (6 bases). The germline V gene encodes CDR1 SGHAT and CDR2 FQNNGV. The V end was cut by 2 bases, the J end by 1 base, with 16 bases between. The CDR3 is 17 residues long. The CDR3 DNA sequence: TGTGCCAGCAGCTTAACGGGTCGCGGGATGGGCACAGATACGCAGTATTTT. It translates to CASSLTGRGMGTDTQYF.

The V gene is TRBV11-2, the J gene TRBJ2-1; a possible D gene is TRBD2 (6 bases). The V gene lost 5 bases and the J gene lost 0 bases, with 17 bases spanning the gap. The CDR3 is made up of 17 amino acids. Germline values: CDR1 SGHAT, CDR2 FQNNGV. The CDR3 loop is CASSLGLATSSYNEQFF. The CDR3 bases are TGTGCCAGCAGCCTGGGACTCGCGACGAGCTCCTACAATGAGCAGTTCTTC.

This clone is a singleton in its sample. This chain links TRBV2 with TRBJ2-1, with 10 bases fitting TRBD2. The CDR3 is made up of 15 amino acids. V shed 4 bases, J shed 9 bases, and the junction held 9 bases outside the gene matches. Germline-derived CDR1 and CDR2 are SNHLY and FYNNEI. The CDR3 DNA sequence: TGTGCCAGCAGTGGAGTTGTCGCTAGCGGGGGTGAGCAGTTCTTC. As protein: CASSGVVASGGEQFF. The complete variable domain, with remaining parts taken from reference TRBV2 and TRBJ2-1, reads EPEVTQTPSHQVTQMGQEVILRCVPISNHLYFYWYRQILGQKVEFLVSFYNNEISEKSEIFDDQFSVERPDGSNFTLKIRSTKLEDSAMYFCASSGVVASGGEQFFGPGTRLTVL.

The CDR3, as DNA: TGTGCCAGCAGCCCCGTCGGGCCAACTAGCGGGGGGGCAGATACGCAGTATTTT. Encoded protein: CASSPVGPTSGGADTQYF. The genes are TRBV14 and TRBJ2-3; 13 positions match TRBD2. With V trimmed by 4 bases and J by 4 bases, 11 bases remained unmatched. Germline loops: CDR1 SGHDN, CDR2 FVKESK. The CDR3 covers 18 residues.

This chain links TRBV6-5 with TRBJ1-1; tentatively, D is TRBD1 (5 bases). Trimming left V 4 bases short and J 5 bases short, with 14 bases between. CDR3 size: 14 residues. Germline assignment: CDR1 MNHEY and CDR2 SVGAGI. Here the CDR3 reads CASSWGPDRTEAFF. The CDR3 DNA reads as TGTGCCAGCAGTTGGGGCCCTGATCGGACTGAAGCTTTCTTT.

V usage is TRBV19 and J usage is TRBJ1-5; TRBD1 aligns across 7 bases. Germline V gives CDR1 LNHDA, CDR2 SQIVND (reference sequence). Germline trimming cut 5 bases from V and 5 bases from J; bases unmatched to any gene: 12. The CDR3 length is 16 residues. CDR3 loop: CASSANRGSGYQPQHF. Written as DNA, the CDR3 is TGTGCCAGTAGTGCCAACAGGGGATCTGGTTATCAGCCCCAGCATTTT.

CDR3: CASREPAGGPDEQFF. DNA for the CDR3: TGTGCCAGCAGAGAACCAGCGGGGGGGCCGGATGAGCAGTTCTTC. The chain carries TRBV5-4 and TRBJ2-1; 10 nucleotides line up with TRBD2. The germline V gene encodes CDR1 SGHNT and CDR2 YYREEE (reference sequence). The CDR3 is made up of 15 amino acids. J gave up 8 bases and V 5 bases, and 10 bases lay outside the gene matches.

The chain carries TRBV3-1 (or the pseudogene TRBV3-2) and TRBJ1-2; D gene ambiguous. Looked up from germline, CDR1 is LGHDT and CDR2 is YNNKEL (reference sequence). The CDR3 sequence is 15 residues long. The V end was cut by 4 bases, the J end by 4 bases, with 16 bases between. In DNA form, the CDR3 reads TGTGCCAGCAGCCCAACAGCTTTTGTAGGCTATGGCTACACCTTC. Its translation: CASSPTAFVGYGYTF.

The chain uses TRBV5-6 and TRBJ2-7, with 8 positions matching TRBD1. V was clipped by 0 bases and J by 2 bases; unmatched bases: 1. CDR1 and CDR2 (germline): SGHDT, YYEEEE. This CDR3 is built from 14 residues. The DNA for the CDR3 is TGTGCCAGCAGCTTGGACAGGGGGACCTACGAGCAGTACTTC. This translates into CASSLDRGTYEQYF.

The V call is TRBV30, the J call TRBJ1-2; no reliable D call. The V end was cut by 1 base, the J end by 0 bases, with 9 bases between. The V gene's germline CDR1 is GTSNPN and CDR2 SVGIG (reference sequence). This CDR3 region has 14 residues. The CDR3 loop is CAWSELAPNYGYTF. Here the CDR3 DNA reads TGTGCCTGGAGTGAGCTAGCCCCTAACTATGGCTACACCTTC.

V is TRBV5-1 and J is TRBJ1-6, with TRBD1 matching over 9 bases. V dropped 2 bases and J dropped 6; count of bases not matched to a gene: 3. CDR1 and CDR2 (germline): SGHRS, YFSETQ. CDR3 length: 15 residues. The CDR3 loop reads CASSLPGQGNSPLHF. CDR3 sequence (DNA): TGCGCCAGCAGCTTACCGGGACAGGGTAATTCACCCCTCCACTTT.

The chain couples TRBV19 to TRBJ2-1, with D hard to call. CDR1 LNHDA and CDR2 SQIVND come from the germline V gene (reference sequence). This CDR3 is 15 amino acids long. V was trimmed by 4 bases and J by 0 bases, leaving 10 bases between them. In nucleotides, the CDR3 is TGTGCCAGTAGTACGCACCCGAGCTCCTACAATGAGCAGTTCTTC. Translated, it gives CASSTHPSSYNEQFF. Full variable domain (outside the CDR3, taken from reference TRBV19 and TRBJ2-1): DGGITQSPKYLFRKEGQNVTLSCEQNLNHDAMYWYRQDPGQGLRLIYYSQIVNDFQKGDIAEGYSVSREKKESFPLTVTSAQKNPTAFYLCASSTHPSSYNEQFFGPGTRLTVL.

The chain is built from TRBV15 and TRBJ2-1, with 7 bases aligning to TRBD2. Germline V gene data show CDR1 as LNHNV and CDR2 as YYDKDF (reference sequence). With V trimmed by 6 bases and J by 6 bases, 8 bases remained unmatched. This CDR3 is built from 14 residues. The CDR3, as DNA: TGTGCCACCAGGGAGCGGGGTTCCCCCAATGAGCAGTTCTTC. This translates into CATRERGSPNEQFF.

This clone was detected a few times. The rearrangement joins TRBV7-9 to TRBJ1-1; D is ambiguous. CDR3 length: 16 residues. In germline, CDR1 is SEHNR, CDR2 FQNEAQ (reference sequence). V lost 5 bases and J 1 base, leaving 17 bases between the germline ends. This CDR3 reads CASSPTGGRPNTEAFF. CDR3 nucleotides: TGTGCCAGCAGCCCGACCGGCGGGAGGCCGAACACTGAAGCTTTCTTT.

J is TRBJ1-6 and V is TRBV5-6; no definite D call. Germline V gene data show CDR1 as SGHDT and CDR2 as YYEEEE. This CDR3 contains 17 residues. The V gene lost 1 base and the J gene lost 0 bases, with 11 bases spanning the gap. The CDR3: CASSLWSWSSYNSPLHF. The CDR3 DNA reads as TGTGCCAGCAGCTTGTGGTCCTGGAGCTCCTATAATTCACCCCTCCACTTT.

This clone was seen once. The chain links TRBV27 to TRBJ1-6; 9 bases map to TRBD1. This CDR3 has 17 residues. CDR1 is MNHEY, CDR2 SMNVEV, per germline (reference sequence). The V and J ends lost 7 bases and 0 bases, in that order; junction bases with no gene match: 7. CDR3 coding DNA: TGTGCCAGCATGCGACAGGGGGGAAGCTCCTATAATTCACCCCTCCACTTT. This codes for CASMRQGGSSYNSPLHF.

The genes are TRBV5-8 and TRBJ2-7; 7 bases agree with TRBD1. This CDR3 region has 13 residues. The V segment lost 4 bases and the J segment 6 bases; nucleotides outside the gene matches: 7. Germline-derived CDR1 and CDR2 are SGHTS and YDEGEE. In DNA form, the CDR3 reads TGTGCCAGCAGCCTAGGACAGGCGCGCGAGCAGTACTTC. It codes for CASSLGQAREQYF.